This T cell receptor (beta chain) was obtained from a study of blood T cell repertoires in COVID-19. Overall study: Some COVID-19 samples were acute and others convalescent; all came from the United States, Italy and Spain. T cells, B-cell-depleted T cells, or PBMCs provided the cDNA or gDNA that served as material.

This clone was seen more than once but under ten times. V lost 1 base and J 6 bases, leaving 13 bases between the germline ends. Germline CDR1 and CDR2: SGHRS and YFSETQ. This CDR3 is built from 15 residues. Per the authors' pipeline: Quantification of nucleated cells was approximated via reference gene primer amplification. Here immunoSEQ multiplex PCR was the method, and the copy in TCRdb shows in-frame clones only, minus some. V and J calls and clone size come straight from that table; D and trimming were deduced from the DNA. Among approximately 230,000 clones listed, 70% to 90% were seen once. This sequence originates from a man at least 80 years old with acute or convalescent COVID-19. Specimen: peripheral blood. This sequence joins TRBV5-1 and TRBJ2-2, with a possible D match to TRBD1 (5 bases). The CDR3 loop reads CASSLYRSSSGELFF. Written as DNA, the CDR3 is TGCGCCAGCAGCTTGTACAGGAGCTCGTCCGGGGAGCTGTTTTTT.